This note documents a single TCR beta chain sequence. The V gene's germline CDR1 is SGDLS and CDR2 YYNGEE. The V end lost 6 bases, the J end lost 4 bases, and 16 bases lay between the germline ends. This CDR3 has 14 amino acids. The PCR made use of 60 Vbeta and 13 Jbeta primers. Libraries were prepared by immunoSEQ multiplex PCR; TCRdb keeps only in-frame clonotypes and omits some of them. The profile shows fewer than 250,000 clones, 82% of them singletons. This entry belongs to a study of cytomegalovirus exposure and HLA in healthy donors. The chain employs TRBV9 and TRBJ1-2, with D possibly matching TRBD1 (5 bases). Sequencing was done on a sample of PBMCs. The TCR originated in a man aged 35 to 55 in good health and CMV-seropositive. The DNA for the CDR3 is TGTGCCAGCACCGACCCAGGGTTATCCTATGGCTACACCTTC. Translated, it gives CASTDPGLSYGYTF.